The present T cell receptor beta chain was sequenced within a study of graft-versus-host responses after intestinal transplantation. In the study overall: Anti-thymocyte globulin induction was given to all recipients, followed by tacrolimus and steroids for around three years.

V was clipped by 1 base and J by 4 bases, with 8 bases between them. The CDR3 extends over 15 amino acids. The germline gives CDR1 MGHRA, CDR2 YSYEKL. In this sample, this clone is medium-sized. TCRdb keeps only in-frame clones here, not all; method: immunoSEQ multiplex PCR. The sample holds roughly 9,200 clones, about 30% seen once. Responders (roughly 200,000, CFSE-labeled) met roughly 200,000 stimulators that were irradiated and violet-dye-labeled. The TCR sequence derives from a human patient who was an organ donor for intestinal transplantation. The sample consisted of alloreactive CD8+ T cells from a mixed lymphocyte reaction culture, taken before transplantation. Subset given: CFSE-low proliferating T cells sorted from approximately six-day pre-transplant mixed lymphocyte reaction (GvH or HvG direction). The chain has TRBV4-1 and TRBJ1-6; D is perhaps TRBD1 (6 bases). The CDR3 DNA follows: TGCGCCAGCAGCCAAGGGACAGCGTATAATTCACCCCTCCACTTT. It translates to CASSQGTAYNSPLHF.